One and the same sample provided the 7 T cell receptor beta chains below, sequenced in a study of T-cell memory formation after mild COVID-19. TCRdb re-called the 5' RACE reads with MiXCR, one entry per CDR3 protein. The sample holds a few hundred thousand distinct CDR3 sequences, around 26% seen once. The specimen sequenced was PBMCs or a T cell subset sorted from them (not recorded which). Receptor source: an adult woman who had mild COVID-19 (a few samples of this study predate the infection). Cell type and time point are not known.

This clonotype has more than one count but fewer than ten. The chain couples TRBV7-8 to TRBJ2-2; 7 bases align to TRBD1. The V and J ends lost 1 base and 3 bases, in that order; junction bases with no gene match: 2. CDR1 and CDR2 (germline): SGHVS, FQNEAQ. The CDR3 length is 15 residues. DNA for the CDR3: TGTGCCAGCAGCTTAGGACAGGGTTACACCGGGGAGCTGTTTTTT. Translating it yields CASSLGQGYTGELFF.

The table lists this clonotype with a few counts. The DNA of the CDR3 is TGTGCCAGCAAGTACAGGTTTACCTATGGCTACACCTTC. Encoded protein: CASKYRFTYGYTF. The V and J genes are TRBV6-1 and TRBJ1-2; D might be TRBD1 (5 bases). The CDR3 consists of 13 residues. CDR1 and CDR2 from the germline V gene are MNHNS and SASEGT. Trimming pared 7 bases from V and 4 bases from J, leaving 13 bases between.

The gene calls are TRBV7-9 and TRBJ1-3, with D possibly being TRBD1 (6 bases). CDR3 length equals 16 residues. V was shortened by 2 bases and J by 4 bases, with 15 bases between the two germline ends. Per germline, CDR1 SEHNR and CDR2 FQNEAQ (reference sequence). The CDR3 loop reads CASSLMAGALGNTIYF. Written as DNA, the CDR3 is TGTGCCAGCAGCTTAATGGCAGGGGCGCTCGGAAACACCATATATTTT. Supplemented by reference TRBV7-9 and TRBJ1-3, the full variable domain reads DTGVSQNPRHKITKRGQNVTFRCDPISEHNRLYWYRQTLGQGPEFLTYFQNEAQLEKSRLLSDRFSAERPKGSFSTLEIQRTEQGDSAMYLCASSLMAGALGNTIYFGEGSWLTVV.

This chain joins TRBV27 and TRBJ1-5, with D tentatively TRBD1 (6 bases). Per the germline V gene, CDR1 is MNHEY and CDR2 is SMNVEV (reference sequence). The CDR3 runs to 14 residues. V was clipped by 4 bases and J by 7 bases, with 14 bases between them. The CDR3: CASSSSTGFQPQHF. The CDR3 DNA follows: TGTGCCAGCAGTTCTTCAACAGGGTTCCAGCCCCAGCATTTT.

The chain recombines TRBV7-6 with TRBJ2-5; D call uncertain. This CDR3 spans 16 amino acids. V dropped 4 bases and J dropped 2 bases, with 17 bases sitting between them. The germline CDR1 and CDR2 sequences are SGHVS and FNYEAQ. The DNA of the CDR3 is TGTGCCAGCAGCTCCCGGATAACAGAGATTCAAGAGACCCAGTACTTC. Its translation is CASSSRITEIQETQYF.

The chain links TRBV12-3 or TRBV12-4 to TRBJ1-1, with 8 bases identical to TRBD1. J was trimmed by 7 bases and V by 5 bases; bases with no gene match: 6. The length of the CDR3 is 13 residues. The CDR3 DNA is TGTGCCAGCAGTCCAGGGGGCGCAGGTGAAGCTTTCTTT. This translates into CASSPGGAGEAFF.

The chain joins TRBV12-3 or TRBV12-4 to TRBJ1-2; D is unresolved. V gave up 6 bases and J gave up 8 bases, with 16 bases separating them. The CDR3 loop spans 13 amino acids. The CDR3 region is CASRYPPGYGYTF. The CDR3 coding sequence is TGTGCCAGCAGATATCCTCCAGGTTACGGCTACACCTTC.